This T cell receptor beta chain was obtained from a study of cytomegalovirus exposure and HLA in healthy donors. Whole-study results and caveats: A later analysis reportedly found fewer N-insertions in an Asian-associated ancestry cluster than the roughly 670-donor mean. A later analysis linked about 17,000 TCR beta sequences to HLA alleles at 0.05 false discovery rate. The study reported that TCR beta sequences accurately predicted HLA-A and HLA-B alleles in most subjects.

The PCR made use of 60 Vbeta and 13 Jbeta primers. Sequencing used immunoSEQ multiplex PCR; TCRdb keeps in-frame clones, though not all of them. The sample holds roughly 180,000 clones, more than 65% seen once. Points on this clone: Its specificity is unknown.

This CDR3 contains 14 residues. Trimming removed 4 bases from V and 5 bases from J, with 12 bases in between. Germline CDR1 SGHNT, CDR2 YENEEA. The V gene is TRBV11-3, the J gene TRBJ2-1; D is perhaps TRBD1 (7 bases). The receptor's source is a female donor in good health and CMV-seronegative. The sequencing input was PBMCs. The CDR3 sequence is CASSWRDSHNEQFF. In DNA form, the CDR3 reads TGTGCCAGCAGCTGGAGGGACAGCCACAATGAGCAGTTCTTC. Together with reference TRBV11-3 and TRBJ2-1, the CDR3 gives the full variable domain: EAGVVQSPRYKIIEKKQPVAFWCNPISGHNTLYWYLQNLGQGPELLIRYENEEAVDDSQLPKDRFSAERLKGVDSTLKIQPAELGDSAVYLCASSWRDSHNEQFFGPGTRLTVL.